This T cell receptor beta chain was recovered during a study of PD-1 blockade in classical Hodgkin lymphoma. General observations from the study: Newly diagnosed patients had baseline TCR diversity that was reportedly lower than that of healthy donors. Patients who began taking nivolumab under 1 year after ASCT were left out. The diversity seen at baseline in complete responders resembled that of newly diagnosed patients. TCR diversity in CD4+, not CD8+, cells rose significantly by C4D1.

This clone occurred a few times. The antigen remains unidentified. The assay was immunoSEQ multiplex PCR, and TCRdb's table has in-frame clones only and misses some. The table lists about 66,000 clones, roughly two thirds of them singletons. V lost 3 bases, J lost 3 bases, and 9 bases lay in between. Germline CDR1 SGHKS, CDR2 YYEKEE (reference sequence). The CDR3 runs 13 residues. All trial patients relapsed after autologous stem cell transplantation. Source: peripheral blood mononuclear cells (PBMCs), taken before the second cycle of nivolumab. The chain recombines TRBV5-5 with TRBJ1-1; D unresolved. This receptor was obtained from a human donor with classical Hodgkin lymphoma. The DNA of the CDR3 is TGTGCCAGCAGCTCAACGGATGACACTGAAGCTTTCTTT. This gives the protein CASSSTDDTEAFF.